This TCR beta chain was profiled in a study of cytomegalovirus exposure and HLA in healthy donors. At the level of the study: Researchers found that 81% of over 350 genotyped donors fell within the Caucasian-associated ancestry cluster.

Study-wide points: In a later analysis, CMV-associated beta chains were mostly HLA-associated, it appeared. One later analysis reportedly identified an Asian-associated ancestry cluster that showed fewer N-insertions than the roughly 670-donor mean.

For this clone: Its target is unknown.

This CDR3 contains 16 residues. With V trimmed by 3 bases and J by 4 bases, 8 bases remained unmatched. The germline V gene encodes CDR1 MDHEN and CDR2 SYDVKM. 60 Vbeta and 13 Jbeta primers were used in PCR. The assay was immunoSEQ multiplex PCR, and TCRdb's table has in-frame clones only and misses some. Its clone listing holds some 120,000 clones. The clonotype comes from a man between 18 and 35 years old in good health and CMV-seronegative. This rearrangement joins TRBV28 to TRBJ1-1; TRBD1 agrees at 10 bases. Sequenced input: PBMCs. CDR3 loop: CASSLTGGSGVTEAFF. The CDR3 bases are TGTGCCAGCAGTTTGACAGGGGGCTCGGGTGTCACTGAAGCTTTCTTT.